The 19 T cell receptor beta chains in this list originate from one sample, sequenced in a study of blood T cell repertoires in COVID-19. The table came from immunoSEQ multiplex PCR; TCRdb's copy has only in-frame clones and leaves some out. The table has about 180,000 clones, approximately 83% seen once. Material for sequencing was peripheral blood. These receptors were taken from a woman in her thirties or forties with COVID-19, enrolled during active disease.

The chain combines TRBV3-1 (or the pseudogene TRBV3-2) with TRBJ1-4; a weak D match, TRBD1 (6 bases). V was shortened by 3 bases and J by 2 bases, with 10 bases between the two germline ends. The CDR3 covers 15 residues. Germline V CDR1 and CDR2: LGHDT, YNNKEL (reference sequence). This CDR3 reads CASSHGGSTNEKLFF. CDR3 nucleotides: TGTGCCAGCAGCCATGGGGGCTCTACTAATGAAAAACTGTTTTTT.

This chain connects TRBV5-4 to TRBJ1-5; D uncertain. Trimming removed 4 bases at V and 4 bases at J, with 6 bases between. The CDR3 covers 12 residues. CDR1 and CDR2 from the germline V gene are SGHNT and YYREEE (reference sequence). CDR3 DNA sequence: TGTGCCAGCAGCGAGACTAATCAGCCCCAGCATTTT. This translates into CASSETNQPQHF.

The sample holds one count of this clone. The chain joins TRBV7-2 to TRBJ1-3, with a weak D call TRBD1 (5 bases). V gave up 3 bases and J gave up 3 bases, with 6 bases separating them. The CDR3 runs 13 residues. Germline assignment: CDR1 SGHTA and CDR2 FQGNSA. CDR3 DNA: TGTGCCAGCAGCTTTCAGGGTGGAAACACCATATATTTT. This codes for CASSFQGGNTIYF.

The chain joins TRBV5-4 to TRBJ2-3; TRBD2 aligns across 9 bases. Per germline, CDR1 SGHNT and CDR2 YYREEE (reference sequence). V shed 3 bases and J 6 bases; nucleotides not matched to a gene: 17. The CDR3 has 18 amino acids. CDR3 DNA: TGTGCCAGCAGCTCCCTGTTTGGCGGGGGGGCATCGGTGGATACGCAGTATTTT. Translation: CASSSLFGGGASVDTQYF.

This clone has a single count. The chain links TRBV3-1 (or the pseudogene TRBV3-2) to TRBJ1-3; a weak D match, TRBD1 (5 bases). The CDR3 has 14 amino acids. Germline loops: CDR1 LGHDT, CDR2 YNNKEL (reference sequence). The V end lost 3 bases, the J end lost 0 bases, and 6 bases lay between the germline ends. CDR3 residues: CASSQGRSGNTIYF. The CDR3 DNA reads as TGTGCCAGCAGCCAGGGGCGCTCTGGAAACACCATATATTTT.

This sequence joins TRBV3-1 (or the pseudogene TRBV3-2) and TRBJ2-7; TRBD2 matches at 12 bases. The germline V gene encodes CDR1 LGHDT and CDR2 YNNKEL (reference sequence). This CDR3 spans 14 amino acids. The trim removed 8 bases at V and 2 bases at J, leaving 4 bases unmatched. CDR3 in DNA: TGTGCCAGCCGTAGGACTAGCGGGGCCTACGAGCAGTACTTC. Residues: CASRRTSGAYEQYF.

V usage is TRBV3-1 (or the pseudogene TRBV3-2) and J usage is TRBJ2-5, with D unclear. The CDR3 sequence is 14 residues long. Germline loops: CDR1 LGHDT, CDR2 YNNKEL (reference sequence). V was shortened by 1 base and J by 5 bases, with 11 bases between the two germline ends. CDR3 in DNA: TGTGCCAGCAGCCAAGTCCGAGATTTGGAGACCCAGTACTTC. It specifies CASSQVRDLETQYF.

This sequence joins TRBV5-1 and TRBJ2-2, with 9 bases identical to TRBD2. Trimming at V came to 6 bases and at J to 4 bases, leaving 16 bases not matched to a gene. CDR3 size: 18 residues. Germline V lookup: CDR1 SGHRS, CDR2 YFSETQ. The CDR3 coding sequence is TGCGCCAGCACCATACTCGCGGGGGGGCCTCTTATCACCGGGGAGCTGTTTTTT. This sequence encodes CASTILAGGPLITGELFF.

This chain joins TRBV12-3 or TRBV12-4 and TRBJ2-7, with unresolved D. The V and J ends lost 6 bases and 3 bases respectively, with 12 bases between them. The CDR3 spans 13 residues. The chain's CDR3 is CASSPAEGYEQYF. For the CDR3, the DNA is TGTGCCAGCAGCCCCGCGGAAGGCTACGAGCAGTACTTC.

This chain uses TRBV6-4 with TRBJ1-2, with 7 bases aligning to TRBD1. The length of the CDR3 is 15 residues. Germline V CDR1 and CDR2: MRHNA, SNTAGT. J lost 5 bases, V lost 2 bases, and 8 bases had no gene match. The CDR3 DNA is TGTGCCAGCAGTGACGAGGCAGGGGGTTGGTATGGCTACACCTTC. It codes for CASSDEAGGWYGYTF.

V usage is TRBV5-6 and J usage is TRBJ2-1; 9 bases are a match to TRBD2. The CDR3 contains 16 residues. The J segment lost 4 bases and the V segment lost 0 bases, leaving 5 bases of the junction unmatched. Germline V gene lookup returns CDR1 SGHDT and CDR2 YYEEEE. This chain's CDR3 is CASSLDLAGRYNEQFF. CDR3 coding DNA: TGTGCCAGCAGCTTGGACCTAGCGGGACGATACAATGAGCAGTTCTTC.

This sequence joins TRBV9 and TRBJ2-6, with D maybe TRBD1 (5 bases). Per germline, CDR1 SGDLS and CDR2 YYNGEE. Trimming removed 5 bases at V and 0 bases at J, with 12 bases between. The CDR3 consists of 16 residues. As DNA, the CDR3 is TGTGCCAGCAGTTTTACAGGATACTCTGGGGCCAACGTCCTGACTTTC. Amino acid sequence: CASSFTGYSGANVLTF.

This rearrangement joins TRBV19 to TRBJ2-2; TRBD1 might be the D (5 bases). The length of the CDR3 is 13 residues. CDR1 and CDR2 from the germline V gene are LNHDA and SQIVND (reference sequence). V lost 0 bases and J 6 bases, leaving 5 bases between the germline ends. The CDR3 region has the DNA TGTGCCAGTAGTATAGAAGGGGCCGGGGAGCTGTTTTTT. Translating gives CASSIEGAGELFF.

The V and J genes are TRBV11-2 and TRBJ1-2, with 10 bases aligning to TRBD1. This CDR3 is built from 16 residues. From germline, CDR1 is SGHAT and CDR2 FQNNGV. V lost 4 bases, J lost 0 bases, and 5 bases stayed unmatched. CDR3 coding DNA: TGTGCCAGCAGCTCACGGGGACAGGGGCCTAACTATGGCTACACCTTC. Residues: CASSSRGQGPNYGYTF.

Ten or more counts support this clone. The chain combines TRBV2 with TRBJ1-2; 9 nucleotides align to TRBD1. The V and J ends lost 6 bases and 8 bases, in that order; junction bases with no gene match: 7. The CDR3 consists of 13 residues. The germline V gene has CDR1 SNHLY and CDR2 FYNNEI. The CDR3 here is CASRGTGSGGYTF. The CDR3 bases are TGTGCCAGCAGGGGGACAGGGTCAGGAGGCTACACCTTC.

The chain carries TRBV6-1 and TRBJ1-5, with D possibly being TRBD1 (6 bases). CDR3 length equals 15 residues. The V and J ends lost 1 base and 7 bases respectively, with 14 bases between them. Germline V gives CDR1 MNHNS, CDR2 SASEGT. CDR3 amino acids: CASSEGWARGQPQHF. In DNA form, the CDR3 reads TGTGCCAGCAGTGAAGGGTGGGCCAGGGGACAGCCCCAGCATTTT.

V gene TRBV19 combines with J gene TRBJ2-1; D gene ambiguous. Trimming took off 6 bases at V and 9 bases at J, with 15 bases between the two ends. The CDR3 loop spans 13 amino acids. From germline, CDR1 is LNHDA and CDR2 SQIVND (reference sequence). The CDR3 DNA reads TGTGCCAGTAGCATGGTAGGTCCGGGTGAGCAGTTCTTC. Translated: CASSMVGPGEQFF.

The chain is built from TRBV14 and TRBJ1-1, with a possible D match to TRBD1 (5 bases). The CDR3 runs 14 residues. Trimming shortened V by 1 base and J by 1 base, and 7 bases separated the two germline ends. Germline V CDR1 and CDR2: SGHDN, FVKESK. The CDR3 spells CASSQARGNTEAFF. In DNA, the CDR3 is TGTGCCAGCAGCCAAGCAAGGGGGAACACTGAAGCTTTCTTT.

This chain uses TRBV14 with TRBJ1-2, with 7 bases lining up with TRBD1. The V gene's germline CDR1 is SGHDN and CDR2 FVKESK. V lost 3 bases and J lost 5; bases outside the gene matches: 3. The CDR3 covers 13 residues. The CDR3, as DNA: TGTGCCAGCAGCCAGGTGACAGGGTATGGCTACACCTTC. It translates to CASSQVTGYGYTF.